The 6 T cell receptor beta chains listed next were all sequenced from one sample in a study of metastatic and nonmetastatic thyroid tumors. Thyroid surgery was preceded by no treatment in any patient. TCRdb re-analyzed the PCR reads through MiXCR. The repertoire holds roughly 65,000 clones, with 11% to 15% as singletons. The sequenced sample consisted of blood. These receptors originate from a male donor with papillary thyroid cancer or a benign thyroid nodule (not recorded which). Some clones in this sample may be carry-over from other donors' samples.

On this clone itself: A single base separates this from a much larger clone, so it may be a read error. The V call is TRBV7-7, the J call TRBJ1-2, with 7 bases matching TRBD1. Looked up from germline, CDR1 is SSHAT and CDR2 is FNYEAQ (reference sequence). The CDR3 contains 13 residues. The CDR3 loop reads CAGVGQTNYGYTF. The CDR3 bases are TGTGCTGGAGTGGGACAGACAAACTATGGCTACACCTTC.

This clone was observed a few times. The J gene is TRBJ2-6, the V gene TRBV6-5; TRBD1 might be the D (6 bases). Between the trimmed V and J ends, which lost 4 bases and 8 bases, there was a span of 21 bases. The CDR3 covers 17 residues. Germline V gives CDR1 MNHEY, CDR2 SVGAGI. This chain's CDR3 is CASSLAGDSSGSNVLTF. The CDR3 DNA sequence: TGTGCCAGCAGTTTAGCAGGGGATAGCTCTGGTTCCAACGTCCTGACTTTC.

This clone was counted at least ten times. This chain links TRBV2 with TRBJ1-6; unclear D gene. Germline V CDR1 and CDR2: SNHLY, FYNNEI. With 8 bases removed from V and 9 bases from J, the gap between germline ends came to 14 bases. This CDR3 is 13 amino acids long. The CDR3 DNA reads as TGTGCCAGCCTCTTTTCCTGGGGTTCACCCCTCCACTTT. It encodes CASLFSWGSPLHF.

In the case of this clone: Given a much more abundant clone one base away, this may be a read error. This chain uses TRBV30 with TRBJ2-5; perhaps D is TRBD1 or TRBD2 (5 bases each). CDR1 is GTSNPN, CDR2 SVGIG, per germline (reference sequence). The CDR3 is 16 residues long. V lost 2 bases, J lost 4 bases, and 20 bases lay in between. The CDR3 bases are TGTGCCTGGAGTCGGCCGGGAAAGGGGCGTGTAGAGACCCAGTACTTC. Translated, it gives CAWSRPGKGRVETQYF.

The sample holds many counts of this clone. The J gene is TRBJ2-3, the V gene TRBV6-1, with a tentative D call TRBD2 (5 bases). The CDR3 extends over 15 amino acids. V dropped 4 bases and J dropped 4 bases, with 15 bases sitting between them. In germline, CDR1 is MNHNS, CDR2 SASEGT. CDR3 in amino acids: CASSALAGEPDTQYF. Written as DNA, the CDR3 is TGTGCCAGCAGTGCCCTGGCCGGGGAACCAGATACGCAGTATTTT.

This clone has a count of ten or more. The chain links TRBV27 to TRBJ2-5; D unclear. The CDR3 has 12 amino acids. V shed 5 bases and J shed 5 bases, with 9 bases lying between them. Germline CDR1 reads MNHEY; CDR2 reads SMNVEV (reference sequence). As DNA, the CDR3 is TGTGCCAGCAGTCCTCTCGGGGAGACCCAGTACTTC. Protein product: CASSPLGETQYF.